A single sample gave rise to the 23 T cell receptor beta chains below, sequenced in a study of T cells after yellow fever vaccination. MiXCR was run by TCRdb on the 5' RACE reads, yielding one entry per CDR3 protein. This table holds a few hundred thousand distinct CDR3 sequences, 7% to 9% found once. The source material was PBMCs, sampled roughly 47 days after the first yellow fever vaccination. All receptors derive from a man aged 18 to 35 who received the YFV17D yellow fever vaccine.

This clonotype was observed many times. This sequence joins TRBV6-5 and TRBJ2-5; the D gene is possibly TRBD2 (6 bases). CDR3 length equals 14 residues. From germline, CDR1 is MNHEY and CDR2 SVGAGI. Trimming cost V 4 bases and J 3 bases, with 12 bases left between them. The CDR3 DNA sequence: TGTGCCAGCAGTTCCCCTCCGGGAGAAGAGACCCAGTACTTC. Its protein is CASSSPPGEETQYF.

There are a few counts of this clonotype. This sequence joins TRBV5-1 and TRBJ1-5, with D perhaps matching TRBD1 (6 bases). V was shortened by 4 bases and J by 3 bases, with 17 bases between the two germline ends. This CDR3 is built from 16 residues. CDR1 and CDR2 (germline): SGHRS, YFSETQ. DNA of the CDR3: TGCGCCAGCAGCCTCTCGCCTGGACAGCACAATCAGCCCCAGCATTTT. The encoded protein is CASSLSPGQHNQPQHF.

The V call is TRBV7-8, the J call TRBJ1-1, with D maybe TRBD1 (5 bases). Between the trimmed V and J ends, which lost 5 bases and 4 bases, there was a span of 20 bases. Germline loops: CDR1 SGHVS, CDR2 FQNEAQ. CDR3 size: 16 residues. CDR3 nucleotide sequence: TGTGCCAGCAGCAACCTTCAGGGAGGGTTCGGCACTGAAGCTTTCTTT. Translation gives CASSNLQGGFGTEAFF.

The chain combines TRBV7-9 with TRBJ1-1; 7 bases map to TRBD1. Germline loops: CDR1 SEHNR, CDR2 FQNEAQ (reference sequence). Trimming cost V 5 bases and J 5 bases; bases outside gene matches: 5. This CDR3 is built from 13 residues. The chain's CDR3 is CASSVVQGTEAFF. As DNA, the CDR3 is TGTGCCAGCAGCGTAGTACAGGGGACTGAAGCTTTCTTT.

V is TRBV7-2 and J is TRBJ1-6; 10 nucleotides align to TRBD1. Germline V gene sequence: CDR1 SGHTA, CDR2 FQGNSA. The CDR3 is made up of 17 amino acids. J lost 3 bases, V lost 5 bases, and 7 bases had no gene match. The CDR3 DNA reads TGTGCCAGCAGCACCGGGACAGGGGTCCTCTATAATTCACCCCTCCACTTT. Amino acids: CASSTGTGVLYNSPLHF.

The CDR3 DNA follows: TGTGCCAGCAGCTTAACTAGGACAACGTACGAGCAGTACTTC. Protein sequence: CASSLTRTTYEQYF. This chain uses TRBV7-9 with TRBJ2-7; D tentatively fits TRBD1 or TRBD2 (5 bases each). Germline V gives CDR1 SEHNR, CDR2 FQNEAQ (reference sequence). The CDR3 length is 14 residues. V lost 2 bases, J lost 4 bases, and 12 bases lay in between.

V usage is TRBV15 and J usage is TRBJ1-2; weak D call: TRBD1 (6 bases). The V end lost 0 bases, the J end lost 3 bases, and 8 bases lay between the germline ends. Germline-derived CDR1 and CDR2 are LNHNV and YYDKDF (reference sequence). CDR3 length equals 14 residues. The CDR3 DNA reads as TGTGCCACCAGCAGAGATTACAGGGACTATGGCTACACCTTC. Translated: CATSRDYRDYGYTF. Using reference TRBV15 and TRBJ1-2 for the parts outside the CDR3, the full variable domain is DAMVIQNPRYQVTQFGKPVTLSCSQTLNHNVMYWYQQKSSQAPKLLFHYYDKDFNNEADTPDNFQSRRPNTSFCFLDIRSPGLGDTAMYLCATSRDYRDYGYTFGSGTRLTVV.

The gene calls are TRBV7-2 and TRBJ2-5; 8 positions match TRBD2. CDR1 is SGHTA, CDR2 FQGNSA, per germline. The CDR3 is 15 amino acids. V was pared by 3 bases and J by 4 bases, with 7 bases of the junction left unmatched. CDR3 nucleotides: TGTGCCAGCAGCTTTCCCGCCGGGGGGGCAGAGACCCAGTACTTC. Protein sequence: CASSFPAGGAETQYF.

This clonotype came up many times. The rearrangement links TRBV7-2 to TRBJ1-1; 10 nucleotides align to TRBD1. CDR1 is SGHTA and CDR2 is FQGNSA in the germline V gene. The CDR3 has 13 residues. After removal of 5 bases from V and 11 bases from J, the junction contained 8 bases not matched to a gene. The CDR3 sequence: CASSRDRGGGAFF. CDR3 sequence (DNA): TGTGCCAGCAGCCGGGACAGGGGCGGAGGGGCTTTCTTT.

V is TRBV12-3 or TRBV12-4 and J is TRBJ1-1, with TRBD1 identical over 10 bases. The CDR3 length is 16 residues. V shed 6 bases and J 9 bases; nucleotides not matched to a gene: 16. CDR3 protein: CASSSKGGQGPSKAFF. The CDR3 DNA follows: TGTGCCAGCAGCAGCAAGGGGGGACAGGGGCCTTCGAAAGCTTTCTTT.

CDR3 region: CASGARGKWRETQYF. CDR3 in DNA: TGTGCCAGCGGGGCACGAGGGAAATGGAGAGAGACCCAGTACTTC. The chain recombines TRBV3-1 with TRBJ2-5; D is possibly TRBD1 or TRBD2 (5 bases each). Germline CDR1 reads LGHDT; CDR2 reads YNNKEL (reference sequence). The CDR3 contains 15 residues. V was cut by 8 bases and J by 4 bases, with 20 bases left in between.

This clonotype was seen a few times. The rearrangement links TRBV12-3 or TRBV12-4 to TRBJ1-5, with D perhaps matching TRBD1 (5 bases). The CDR3 runs 14 residues. V lost 7 bases, J lost 5 bases, and 15 bases lay in between. CDR3 in amino acids: CASTFGQGYQPQHF. CDR3 bases: TGTGCCAGCACCTTCGGCCAGGGCTATCAGCCCCAGCATTTT.

The rearrangement joins TRBV9 to TRBJ2-3; D possibly corresponds to TRBD2 (6 bases). With 3 bases removed from V and 6 bases from J, the gap between germline ends came to 11 bases. This CDR3 is built from 13 residues. Germline V gives CDR1 SGDLS, CDR2 YYNGEE. The CDR3 is CASSAWGDDTQYF. The CDR3, as DNA: TGTGCCAGCAGCGCGTGGGGGGATGATACGCAGTATTTT.

The table lists this clonotype with a few counts. The chain employs TRBV6-2 or TRBV6-3 and TRBJ2-3, with D perhaps TRBD1 or TRBD2 (5 bases each). Trimming left V 9 bases short and J 0 bases short, with 19 bases between. The CDR3 loop spans 16 amino acids. Germline CDR1 MNHEY, CDR2 SVGEGT. The CDR3 reads CARDLGGTPSTDTQYF. The CDR3 nucleotides are TGTGCCAGAGACCTTGGGGGAACCCCTAGCACAGATACGCAGTATTTT.

The J gene is TRBJ2-6, the V gene TRBV6-2 or TRBV6-3; the D is unclear. V lost 10 bases and J lost 0, with 10 bases in between. CDR3 length: 14 amino acids. Germline V gene lookup returns CDR1 MNHEY and CDR2 SVGEGT. DNA for the CDR3: TGTGCCATAGAGACCCCCTCTGGGGCCAACGTCCTGACTTTC. Its translation is CAIETPSGANVLTF.

This clonotype was seen a handful of times. One junction end disagrees with the germline gene, perhaps due to a read error. The rearrangement joins TRBV20-1 to TRBJ2-1; 8 nucleotides match TRBD2. Per the germline V gene, CDR1 is DFQATT and CDR2 is SNEGSKA (reference sequence). This CDR3 is built from 16 residues. The CDR3 DNA follows: TGCTGTGCTAGAGATCGCGGGGGGTACTCCTACAATGAGCAGTTCTTC. This gives the protein CCARDRGGYSYNEQFF.

The table lists this clonotype with a few counts. The chain couples TRBV9 to TRBJ2-1; 10 nucleotides align to TRBD2. This CDR3 is 16 amino acids long. The germline V gene encodes CDR1 SGDLS and CDR2 YYNGEE. J was trimmed by 1 base and V by 3 bases; bases with no gene match: 4. CDR3 DNA sequence: TGTGCCAGCAGCGAACTAGCGGGGTTATCCTACAATGAGCAGTTCTTC. The encoded protein is CASSELAGLSYNEQFF. Full variable domain (missing parts from reference TRBV9 and TRBJ2-1): DSGVTQTPKHLITATGQRVTLRCSPRSGDLSVYWYQQSLDQGLQFLIQYYNGEERAKGNILERFSAQQFPDLHSELNLSSLELGDSALYFCASSELAGLSYNEQFFGPGTRLTVL.

This clonotype was seen more than once but under ten times. This chain connects TRBV6-5 to TRBJ2-5; no clear D gene. Trimming left V 0 bases short and J 0 bases short, with 11 bases between. Germline assignment: CDR1 MNHEY and CDR2 SVGAGI. The CDR3 is made up of 16 amino acids. The CDR3 loop is CASSYSRDAYQETQYF. CDR3 DNA sequence: TGTGCCAGCAGTTACTCGAGAGACGCATACCAAGAGACCCAGTACTTC.

The sample holds a few counts of this clonotype. The chain combines TRBV6-1 with TRBJ1-5; no clear D gene. The V end was cut by 5 bases, the J end by 5 bases, with 10 bases between. Germline V lookup: CDR1 MNHNS, CDR2 SASEGT. This CDR3 contains 13 residues. The CDR3 nucleotides read TGTGCCAGCAGTCCCGGCAGCTATCAGCCCCAGCATTTT. Amino acids: CASSPGSYQPQHF.

The V call is TRBV13, the J call TRBJ1-4; the D is unclear. The germline V gene has CDR1 PRHDT and CDR2 FYEKMQ (reference sequence). The CDR3 has 15 residues. V was trimmed by 2 bases and J by 5 bases, leaving 12 bases between them. The CDR3 region has the DNA TGTGCCAGCAGCTTAAAAGGAGCGGGGAATGAAAAACTGTTTTTT. Translating gives CASSLKGAGNEKLFF.

V usage is TRBV12-5 and J usage is TRBJ1-1, with D unresolved. The CDR3 totals 15 residues. V lost 0 bases and J 1 base, leaving 9 bases between the germline ends. CDR1 and CDR2 from the germline V gene are LGHNT and FRNRAP. The CDR3 is CASGLVLGANTEAFF. The CDR3 coding sequence is TGTGCTAGTGGTTTGGTACTTGGAGCGAACACTGAAGCTTTCTTT.

This clonotype was counted many times. The chain uses TRBV7-8 and TRBJ2-1, with a weak D call TRBD1 (7 bases). Trimming took 3 bases from V and 3 from J, leaving 18 bases between them. This CDR3 contains 17 residues. CDR1 and CDR2 from the germline V gene are SGHVS and FQNEAQ. Written as DNA, the CDR3 is TGTGCCAGCAGCTTCACTACGACAGGGAGGATCTACAATGAGCAGTTCTTC. Translating gives CASSFTTTGRIYNEQFF. Full variable domain (rest looked up from reference TRBV7-8 and TRBJ2-1): GAGVSQSPRYKVAKRGQDVALRCDPISGHVSLFWYQQALGQGPEFLTYFQNEAQLDKSGLPSDRFFAERPEGSVSTLKIQRTQQEDSAVYLCASSFTTTGRIYNEQFFGPGTRLTVL.

The chain uses TRBV7-9 and TRBJ1-2; D uncertain. With 5 bases removed from V and 7 bases from J, the gap between germline ends came to 17 bases. Germline V gives CDR1 SEHNR, CDR2 FQNEAQ (reference sequence). The length of the CDR3 is 14 residues. The CDR3 region is CASSPAGRTLGYTF. In DNA, the CDR3 is TGTGCCAGCAGCCCGGCTGGACGGACCCTTGGCTACACCTTC. Supplemented by reference TRBV7-9 and TRBJ1-2, the full variable domain reads DTGVSQNPRHKITKRGQNVTFRCDPISEHNRLYWYRQTLGQGPEFLTYFQNEAQLEKSRLLSDRFSAERPKGSFSTLEIQRTEQGDSAMYLCASSPAGRTLGYTFGSGTRLTVV.